The 27 T cell receptor beta chains in this list originate from one sample, sequenced in a study of cytomegalovirus exposure and HLA in healthy donors. PCR used 60 Vbeta primers and 13 Jbeta primers. Sequencing used immunoSEQ multiplex PCR; TCRdb keeps in-frame clones, though not all of them. The table records approximately 240,000 clones, more than 60% of them present only once. Sequencing input: PBMCs. The receptors derive from a woman aged 60-70 years in good health and CMV-seropositive.

The V call is TRBV6-1, the J call TRBJ1-1; D is possibly TRBD1 (5 bases). V shed 6 bases and J shed 1 base, with 12 bases lying between them. This CDR3 has 14 residues. The germline V gene has CDR1 MNHNS and CDR2 SASEGT. CDR3 sequence: CASSWDRGNTEAFF. For the CDR3, the DNA is TGTGCCAGCAGCTGGGATAGGGGGAACACTGAAGCTTTCTTT.

The chain joins TRBV2 to TRBJ1-1; the D gene is possibly TRBD1 (6 bases). The CDR3 loop spans 12 amino acids. V shed 5 bases and J shed 4 bases, with 8 bases lying between them. Germline V gives CDR1 SNHLY, CDR2 FYNNEI. CDR3 nucleotide sequence: TGTGCCAGCAGTTCGGACAGCACTGAAGCTTTCTTT. This codes for CASSSDSTEAFF.

This clone was seen a handful of times. J is TRBJ2-5 and V is TRBV6-5, with D possibly matching TRBD1 (5 bases). This CDR3 is 15 amino acids long. Per germline, CDR1 MNHEY and CDR2 SVGAGI. V was shortened by 5 bases and J by 5 bases, with 18 bases between the two germline ends. CDR3 sequence (DNA): TGTGCCAGCAGTCGGCAGGGCCAAAAGGTTGAGACCCAGTACTTC. Protein sequence: CASSRQGQKVETQYF.

This chain connects TRBV28 to TRBJ2-5; tentatively, D is TRBD2 (6 bases). V gave up 4 bases and J gave up 4 bases, with 13 bases separating them. The CDR3 totals 14 residues. Germline CDR1 reads MDHEN; CDR2 reads SYDVKM. The CDR3 bases are TGTGCCAGCAGTTCCCCTGGCGGGGTAGAGACCCAGTACTTC. This sequence encodes CASSSPGGVETQYF.

The chain couples TRBV30 to TRBJ1-3; D is ambiguous. Germline CDR1 and CDR2: GTSNPN and SVGIG (reference sequence). The CDR3 is made up of 15 amino acids. V gave up 0 bases and J gave up 0 bases, with 9 bases separating them. As DNA, the CDR3 is TGTGCCTGGAGTGTAGGACTTATCTCTGGAAACACCATATATTTT. Translation gives CAWSVGLISGNTIYF.

Only a few counts were recorded for this clone. The chain uses TRBV5-1 and TRBJ2-5; maybe TRBD1 (5 bases). The germline V gene encodes CDR1 SGHRS and CDR2 YFSETQ. Deletions cut 4 bases from V and 2 bases from J, with 9 bases between. This CDR3 has 13 amino acids. In DNA, the CDR3 is TGCGCCAGCAGCCGGACAATTCAAGAGACCCAGTACTTC. This codes for CASSRTIQETQYF.

This clone has only one observation. The chain couples TRBV5-1 to TRBJ2-3; 7 bases map to TRBD1. Germline lookup yields CDR1 SGHRS and CDR2 YFSETQ. Losses at the gene ends were 4 bases for V and 8 bases for J; bases not matched to a gene: 4. This CDR3 has 12 amino acids. The CDR3 loop is CASSEGAGTQYF. The CDR3 DNA is TGCGCCAGCAGCGAGGGGGCAGGTACGCAGTATTTT.

V is TRBV18 and J is TRBJ2-1; 8 positions match TRBD1. After removal of 1 base from V and 5 bases from J, the junction contained 1 base not matched to a gene. The CDR3 loop spans 14 amino acids. The germline V gene encodes CDR1 KGHSH and CDR2 LQKENI. CDR3 DNA: TGTGCCAGCTCACCACAGACAGGGGACAATGAGCAGTTCTTC. Translating gives CASSPQTGDNEQFF.

The rearrangement links TRBV9 to TRBJ1-2; D call uncertain. The CDR3 consists of 14 residues. Trimming stripped 0 bases from V and 4 bases from J, with 10 bases between. The V gene's germline CDR1 is SGDLS and CDR2 YYNGEE. CDR3 residues: CASSVDRGIYGYTF. Here the CDR3 DNA reads TGTGCCAGCAGCGTAGATAGAGGCATCTATGGCTACACCTTC. The whole variable domain, filled in from reference TRBV9 and TRBJ1-2, reads DSGVTQTPKHLITATGQRVTLRCSPRSGDLSVYWYQQSLDQGLQFLIQYYNGEERAKGNILERFSAQQFPDLHSELNLSSLELGDSALYFCASSVDRGIYGYTFGSGTRLTVV.

A note on this clone: An end of the junction differs from the germline gene, which may be a read error. The chain is built from TRBV7-9 and TRBJ2-2; 15 bases agree with TRBD2. Germline CDR1 reads SEHNR; CDR2 reads FQNEAQ (reference sequence). The CDR3 extends over 18 amino acids. The CDR3 region is CSSSSQGLAGGGTGELFF. Here the CDR3 DNA reads TGTTCCAGCAGCAGCCAGGGACTAGCGGGAGGTGGCACCGGGGAGCTGTTTTTT.

A few counts support this clone. The J gene is TRBJ2-7, the V gene TRBV7-2; perhaps TRBD2 as D (6 bases). This CDR3 is built from 14 residues. Germline V gene data show CDR1 as SGHTA and CDR2 as FQGNSA. The V end lost 0 bases, the J end lost 8 bases, and 14 bases lay between the germline ends. DNA for the CDR3: TGTGCCAGCAGCTTAGCAGCGGGCGTAAACCAGCAGTACTTC. Translated: CASSLAAGVNQQYF. The full variable domain, in which reference TRBV7-2 and TRBJ2-7 provide the parts outside the CDR3, is GAGVSQSPSNKVTEKGKDVELRCDPISGHTALYWYRQSLGQGLEFLIYFQGNSAPDKSGLPSDRFSAERTGGSVSTLTIQRTQQEDSAVYLCASSLAAGVNQQYFGPGTRLTVT.

The V gene is TRBV13, the J gene TRBJ2-1; possibly TRBD2 for D (5 bases). The CDR3 covers 18 residues. Germline CDR1 and CDR2: PRHDT and FYEKMQ (reference sequence). The V and J ends lost 7 bases and 0 bases respectively, with 22 bases between them. In DNA, the CDR3 is TGTGCCAGCATTGGGGTAGCCGCATCCACTAGCTCCTACAATGAGCAGTTCTTC. It specifies CASIGVAASTSSYNEQFF.

This chain links TRBV5-1 with TRBJ1-2; D is uncertain. CDR3 length: 15 residues. V gave up 0 bases and J gave up 6 bases, with 15 bases separating them. CDR1 and CDR2 (germline): SGHRS, YFSETQ. CDR3 DNA: TGCGCCAGCAGCTTGGCTTCGGGTTTCTGGAATGGCTACACCTTC. This translates into CASSLASGFWNGYTF.

Here the CDR3 DNA reads TGTGCCAGCAGCGCGGGACAGGGATTCAGGGAGCAGTACTTC. Protein: CASSAGQGFREQYF. This rearrangement joins TRBV7-8 to TRBJ2-5; 9 nucleotides line up with TRBD1. CDR1 is SGHVS and CDR2 is FQNEAQ in the germline V gene. The V segment lost 5 bases and the J segment 11 bases; nucleotides outside the gene matches: 12. The CDR3 runs to 14 residues.

This clone was found once. The chain recombines TRBV7-2 with TRBJ1-5; weak D call: TRBD1 (5 bases). In germline, CDR1 is SGHTA, CDR2 FQGNSA. Trimming took off 2 bases at V and 7 bases at J, with 18 bases between the two ends. The CDR3 extends over 16 amino acids. The DNA for the CDR3 is TGTGCCAGCAGCTTAAACCAGGGTCAAACGGGCCAGCCCCAGCATTTT. Translating it yields CASSLNQGQTGQPQHF.

CDR3 nucleotides: TGTGCCAGCAGCGTCGCCGGAGCGGGAGTAATCTACGAGCAGTACTTC. This gives the protein CASSVAGAGVIYEQYF. This rearrangement joins TRBV9 to TRBJ2-7; 8 bases line up with TRBD2. This CDR3 spans 16 amino acids. Per germline, CDR1 SGDLS and CDR2 YYNGEE. The V and J ends lost 2 bases and 3 bases, in that order; junction bases with no gene match: 10.

The chain has TRBV10-3 and TRBJ1-4; 9 bases are shared with TRBD1. Germline CDR1 ENHRY, CDR2 SYGVKD. The CDR3 covers 14 residues. Unmatched junction bases numbered 7, after V lost 6 bases and J lost 8 bases. Written as DNA, the CDR3 is TGTGCCATCAGCCTACAGGGGGCGGGGGAAAAACTGTTTTTT. This translates into CAISLQGAGEKLFF.

There are a few counts of this clone. The chain employs TRBV29-1 and TRBJ2-1, with 9 bases aligning to TRBD1. The V and J ends lost 7 bases and 2 bases, in that order; junction bases with no gene match: 3. This CDR3 is built from 13 residues. CDR1 and CDR2 (germline): SQVTM, ANQGSEA. The CDR3 DNA reads as TGCAGCGGGGACAGGGTAACCTACAATGAGCAGTTCTTC. The encoded protein is CSGDRVTYNEQFF.

The chain carries TRBV7-9 and TRBJ1-4; 7 bases line up with TRBD1. J gave up 8 bases and V 1 base, and 7 bases lay outside the gene matches. Germline V gene sequence: CDR1 SEHNR, CDR2 FQNEAQ (reference sequence). There are 15 residues in the CDR3. CDR3 loop: CASSLEGGQKEKLFF. DNA of the CDR3: TGTGCCAGCAGCTTAGAGGGGGGACAGAAGGAAAAACTGTTTTTT.

This clone has just a few counts. This sequence joins TRBV5-1 and TRBJ2-5; D gene ambiguous. The CDR3 has 12 amino acids. In germline, CDR1 is SGHRS, CDR2 YFSETQ. Between the trimmed V and J ends, which lost 4 bases and 2 bases, there was a span of 6 bases. CDR3 amino acids: CASSVTQETQYF. Here the CDR3 DNA reads TGCGCCAGCAGCGTGACACAAGAGACCCAGTACTTC.

The J gene is TRBJ1-2, the V gene TRBV4-3; 10 bases are a match to TRBD1. The trim removed 0 bases at V and 4 bases at J, leaving 2 bases unmatched. The CDR3 sequence is 15 residues long. The germline V gene has CDR1 LGHNA and CDR2 YSLEER. The CDR3 region has the DNA TGCGCCAGCAGCCAAGAGACAGGGGGCGGCTATGGCTACACCTTC. Protein: CASSQETGGGYGYTF.

The rearrangement uses TRBV12-2 and TRBJ2-6; the table's D call, TRBD1, was not checked against the DNA. TRBV12-2 is listed as a pseudogene. The CDR3 totals 18 residues. Here the CDR3 reads CASRPRDREGSGANVLTF. The CDR3 DNA follows: TGTGCAAGTCGACCCCGGGACAGGGAGGGCTCTGGGGCCAACGTCCTGACTTTC.

The chain employs TRBV5-1 and TRBJ2-2; D is possibly TRBD2 (6 bases). This CDR3 is built from 15 residues. Trimming took off 1 base at V and 5 bases at J, with 12 bases between the two ends. Germline V lookup: CDR1 SGHRS, CDR2 YFSETQ. CDR3 DNA: TGCGCCAGCAGCTTGTTGGAGGGCGGAACCGGGGAGCTGTTTTTT. The encoded protein is CASSLLEGGTGELFF.

This clone was recorded a few times. The chain is built from TRBV15 and TRBJ2-6, with D tentatively TRBD2 (5 bases). Between the trimmed V and J ends, which lost 4 bases and 0 bases, there was a span of 10 bases. The CDR3 runs to 16 residues. Per germline, CDR1 LNHNV and CDR2 YYDKDF (reference sequence). Written as DNA, the CDR3 is TGTGCCACCAGCACGGGATTAAACTCTGGGGCCAACGTCCTGACTTTC. This sequence encodes CATSTGLNSGANVLTF.

The rearrangement uses TRBV7-9 and TRBJ2-1; possible D gene TRBD2, 6 bases. V was trimmed by 4 bases and J by 4 bases, leaving 20 bases between them. Germline CDR1 reads SEHNR; CDR2 reads FQNEAQ (reference sequence). The CDR3 loop spans 17 amino acids. CDR3 nucleotide sequence: TGTGCCAGCAGCTCCGCACGCATTAGCGGCATATACAATGAGCAGTTCTTC. Its protein is CASSSARISGIYNEQFF. Looking up the rest from reference TRBV7-9 and TRBJ2-1 gives the full variable domain: DTGVSQNPRHKITKRGQNVTFRCDPISEHNRLYWYRQTLGQGPEFLTYFQNEAQLEKSRLLSDRFSAERPKGSFSTLEIQRTEQGDSAMYLCASSSARISGIYNEQFFGPGTRLTVL.

The chain combines TRBV15 with TRBJ1-1; a weak D match, TRBD1 (5 bases). The germline gives CDR1 LNHNV, CDR2 YYDKDF (reference sequence). The V end lost 1 base, the J end lost 2 bases, and 8 bases lay between the germline ends. The CDR3 has 14 amino acids. The CDR3 bases are TGTGCCACCAGCAGAGTAGGGGCAAACACTGAAGCTTTCTTT. Protein: CATSRVGANTEAFF.

The rearrangement links TRBV9 to TRBJ2-7; 7 positions agree with TRBD1. The V gene end was trimmed by 4 bases and the J gene end by 6 bases; junction bases not matched to a gene: 16. Per germline, CDR1 SGDLS and CDR2 YYNGEE. The CDR3 length is 16 residues. In nucleotides, the CDR3 is TGTGCCAGCAGCTTCAGTGGCACAGGGGATATAGCCGAGCAGTACTTC. Translating it yields CASSFSGTGDIAEQYF.